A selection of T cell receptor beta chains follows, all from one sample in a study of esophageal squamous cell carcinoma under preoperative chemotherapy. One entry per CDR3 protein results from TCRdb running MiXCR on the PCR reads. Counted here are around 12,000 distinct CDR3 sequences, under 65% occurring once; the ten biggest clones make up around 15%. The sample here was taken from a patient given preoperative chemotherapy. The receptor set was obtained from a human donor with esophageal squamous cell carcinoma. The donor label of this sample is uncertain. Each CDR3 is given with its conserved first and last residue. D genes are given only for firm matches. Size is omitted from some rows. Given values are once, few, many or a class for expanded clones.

CDR3 protein: CASSLDRFPGLPSKDFASSYEQYF
CDR3 DNA: TGTGCCAGCAGCTTAGATAGATTTCCGGGACTACCAAGCAAAGACTTCGCGAGCTCCTACGAGCAGTACTTC
clone size: many
J gene: TRBJ2-7
D gene: TRBD2
V gene: TRBV7-2

CDR3 protein: CASSPSEVGLAGVEQFF
CDR3 DNA: TGTGCTAGCAGCCCCTCAGAAGTGGGACTAGCGGGGGTTGAGCAGTTCTTC
clone size: few
J gene: TRBJ2-1
D gene: TRBD2
V gene: TRBV7-7

CDR3 protein: CAGSVGGRGKETQYF
CDR3 DNA: TGTGCCGGGAGCGTAGGGGGTCGGGGCAAAGAGACCCAGTATTTC
clone size: -
J gene: TRBJ2-3
D gene: -
V gene: TRBV10-3

CDR3 protein: CASGLVLGGFSNQPQHF
CDR3 DNA: TGTGCTAGTGGTTTGGTACTTGGAGGGTTTAGCAATCAGCCCCAGCATTTT
clone size: -
J gene: TRBJ1-5
D gene: -
V gene: TRBV12-5

CDR3 protein: CASSFGDPAGELFF
CDR3 DNA: TGTGCCAGCAGCTTTGGGGATCCCGCCGGGGAGCTGTTTTTT
clone size: few
J gene: TRBJ2-2
D gene: -
V gene: TRBV11-3

CDR3 protein: CASGGNTGELFF
CDR3 DNA: TGTGCCAGCGGTGGGAACACCGGGGAGCTGTTTTTT
clone size: -
J gene: TRBJ2-2
D gene: -
V gene: TRBV6-1

CDR3 protein: CASSLPGQAYNEQFF
CDR3 DNA: TGTGCCAGCAGTCTACCGGGACAAGCCTACAATGAGCAGTTCTTC
clone size: medium-sized
J gene: TRBJ2-1
D gene: -
V gene: TRBV12-3/TRBV12-4

CDR3 protein: CASSWRGGRTNTQYF
CDR3 DNA: TGTGCCAGCAGTTGGCGGGGGGGCCGTACAAATACGCAGTACTTT
clone size: -
J gene: TRBJ2-3
D gene: TRBD2
V gene: TRBV6-5

CDR3 protein: CASSYESGTHNEQFF
CDR3 DNA: TGTGCCAGCAGTTACGAGAGCGGTACCCACAATGAGCAGTTCTTC
clone size: -
J gene: TRBJ2-1
D gene: -
V gene: TRBV6-5

CDR3 protein: CAGSGSGDPETQYF
CDR3 DNA: TGCGCGGGGAGTGGGTCTGGAGACCCGGAGACGCAGTATTTT
clone size: -
J gene: TRBJ2-3
D gene: -
V gene: TRBV10-2

CDR3 protein: CASHTSGGSDTQYF
CDR3 DNA: TGTGCCAGCCACACTAGCGGGGGATCAGATACGCAGTATTTT
clone size: large
J gene: TRBJ2-3
D gene: TRBD2
V gene: TRBV6-1

CDR3 protein: CATQGGEDEQFF
CDR3 DNA: TGTGCCACCCAGGGGGGAGAGGATGAGCAGTTCTTC
clone size: -
J gene: TRBJ2-1
D gene: -
V gene: TRBV10-3

CDR3 protein: CASSYSEGQGKNIQYF
CDR3 DNA: TGTGCCAGCAGTTACTCGGAGGGACAGGGCAAAAACATTCAGTACTTT
clone size: few
J gene: TRBJ2-3
D gene: TRBD1
V gene: TRBV6-5

CDR3 protein: CASQLAGAGSEQFF
CDR3 DNA: TGTGCCAGCCAACTAGCGGGAGCCGGAAGTGAGCAGTTCTTC
clone size: few
J gene: TRBJ2-1
D gene: TRBD2
V gene: TRBV6-1

CDR3 protein: CASSPNPTGGAFGELFF
CDR3 DNA: TGTGCCAGCAGCCCCAACCCGACAGGGGGCGCTTTCGGGGAGCTGTTTTTT
clone size: medium-sized
J gene: TRBJ2-2
D gene: TRBD1
V gene: TRBV7-3

CDR3 protein: CASTSGGFGTTDTQYF
CDR3 DNA: TGTGCCAGCACCTCTGGGGGTTTCGGGACCACAGATACGCAGTATTTT
clone size: -
J gene: TRBJ2-3
D gene: -
V gene: TRBV12-3/TRBV12-4

CDR3 protein: CASSYSRENYGYTF
CDR3 DNA: TGTGCCAGCAGTTACTCGAGGGAAAACTATGGCTACACCTTC
clone size: -
J gene: TRBJ1-2
D gene: -
V gene: TRBV6-5

CDR3 protein: CASGGGGGGDKETQYF
CDR3 DNA: TGTGCCAGCGGGGGGGGGGGGGGGGGAGACAAAGAGACCCAGTACTTC
clone size: -
J gene: TRBJ2-5
D gene: TRBD2
V gene: TRBV6-1

CDR3 protein: CASSEASGSYNEQFF
CDR3 DNA: TGTGCCAGCAGTGAAGCTAGCGGGAGCTACAATGAGCAGTTCTTC
clone size: once
J gene: TRBJ2-1
D gene: TRBD2
V gene: TRBV6-1

CDR3 protein: CASNSPGQGRHNEQFF
CDR3 DNA: TGTGCCAGCAACAGCCCAGGACAGGGCCGGCACAATGAGCAGTTCTTC
clone size: many
J gene: TRBJ2-1
D gene: TRBD1
V gene: TRBV6-1

CDR3 protein: CASSPGDAGRGETQYF
CDR3 DNA: TGTGCCAGCAGTCCCGGCGACGCGGGAAGGGGCGAGACCCAGTACTTC
clone size: -
J gene: TRBJ2-5
D gene: -
V gene: TRBV6-1

CDR3 protein: CASRTGLDYEQYF
CDR3 DNA: TGTGCCAGCAGAACAGGGCTCGACTACGAGCAGTACTTC
clone size: -
J gene: TRBJ2-7
D gene: -
V gene: TRBV12-3/TRBV12-4

CDR3 protein: CASSSSGSGGEQFF
CDR3 DNA: TGTGCCAGCAGTTCTAGCGGGAGCGGTGGTGAGCAGTTCTTC
clone size: many
J gene: TRBJ2-1
D gene: TRBD2
V gene: TRBV6-5

CDR3 protein: CASSTLAANEQFF
CDR3 DNA: TGTGCCAGCAGCACCCTAGCGGCCAATGAGCAGTTCTTC
clone size: medium-sized
J gene: TRBJ2-1
D gene: TRBD2
V gene: TRBV6-1